This entry is about one TCR beta chain. The data were obtained in a study of cytomegalovirus exposure and HLA in healthy donors. V lost 8 bases and J lost 2; bases outside the gene matches: 13. The CDR3 spans 16 residues. Germline V gene data show CDR1 as SGHTA and CDR2 as FQGTGA. The PCR was carried out with 60 Vbeta primers and 13 Jbeta primers. Profiling relied on immunoSEQ multiplex PCR, and the TCRdb table lists in-frame clones only, not all of them. The sample records some 59,000 clones, less than 85% being singletons. The TCR was taken from a woman aged 18-29 years in good health and CMV-seronegative. The chain has TRBV7-3 and TRBJ1-1; 8 bases map to TRBD1. Sequencing was done on a sample of PBMCs. The CDR3 sequence is CASSIGTGGPNTEAFF. The CDR3 nucleotides read TGTGCCAGCTCCATAGGCACAGGGGGGCCTAACACTGAAGCTTTCTTT.